These T cell receptor beta chains were read from a single sample in a study of cytomegalovirus exposure and HLA in healthy donors. Assay: immunoSEQ multiplex PCR; the TCRdb copy retains only in-frame clones and omits some. The data contain about 60,000 clones, 75% to 80% of them singletons. The sequencing input was PBMCs. These receptors were taken from a female donor in good health and CMV-seronegative. Both conserved end residues are part of each CDR3. D genes are given only for firm matches. A clone size is listed for some rows: how often the clone was seen (once, few, many), or a class if it is expanded.

V gene,J gene,D gene,clone size,CDR3 DNA,CDR3 protein
TRBV7-9,TRBJ2-7,TRBD2,-,TGTGCCAGCAGCCCCCGGGGGGGGAGCGAGCAGTACTTC,CASSPRGGSEQYF
TRBV7-3,TRBJ1-4,TRBD1,few,TGTGCCAGCAGCGCACGGGACAGCAAATTTATTATTAATGAAAAACTGTTTTTT,CASSARDSKFIINEKLFF
TRBV25-1,TRBJ2-5,TRBD2,-,TGTGCCAGCAGTGAATCCCGGGGGGTCTCCCCGGGGGAGACCCAGTACTTC,CASSESRGVSPGETQYF
TRBV19,TRBJ1-2,TRBD1,once,TGTGCCAGTAGCCCCTCGGGACAGCACTATGGCTACACCTTC,CASSPSGQHYGYTF
TRBV15,TRBJ2-1,-,-,TGTGCCACCAGCAGAGATCAACCTAGAATCAATGAGCAGTTCTTC,CATSRDQPRINEQFF
TRBV4-1,TRBJ2-5,TRBD2,-,TGCGCCAGCAGCCCTGGGACTAGCGGGAGGGTTGTTGCGGAGACCCAGTACTTC,CASSPGTSGRVVAETQYF
TRBV23-1,TRBJ2-2,-,-,TGCGCCAGCAGTCAATCCCCCCCTTACACCGGGGAGCTGTTTTTT,CASSQSPPYTGELFF
TRBV21-1,TRBJ2-1,-,-,TGTGCCAGCAGCACGAGATGGGACAGGGGGCCCTACAATGAGCAGTTCTTC,CASSTRWDRGPYNEQFF
TRBV5-5,TRBJ1-1,-,few,TGTGCCAGCAGCTTGCTCACAAACACTGAAGCTTTCTTT,CASSLLTNTEAFF
TRBV4-1,TRBJ2-5,TRBD2,-,TGCGCCAGCAGCCAATGGGGGACTAGTAGGGAGACCCAGTACTTC,CASSQWGTSRETQYF
TRBV9,TRBJ2-1,TRBD2,-,TGTGCCAGCAGCGAGGGACTAACCCCAAATGAGCAGTTCTTC,CASSEGLTPNEQFF
TRBV6-6,TRBJ1-6,-,-,TGTGCCAGCAGTTACGAGGGTAATTCACCCCTCCACTTT,CASSYEGNSPLHF
TRBV2,TRBJ2-7,-,-,TGTGCCAGCAGTGAAAGTCGGAGCGCAGGGTCCTACGAGCAGTACTTC,CASSESRSAGSYEQYF
TRBV29-1,TRBJ2-7,TRBD1,-,TGCAGCATCCTACAGGGGCCCTCCTACGAGCAGTACTTC,CSILQGPSYEQYF
TRBV28,TRBJ1-5,-,-,TGTGCCAGCACCACTTATCCCCCAGGGGCCTCGAGCAATCAGCCCCAGCATTTT,CASTTYPPGASSNQPQHF
TRBV25-1,TRBJ1-2,TRBD1,-,TGTGCCAGCAGTGAATTTAAGGGACAGGGGAGAGGGTATGGCTACACCTTC,CASSEFKGQGRGYGYTF
TRBV10-3,TRBJ2-5,-,few,TGTGCCATCAGTGAGTCACGGGGGTACCCTGATGAGACCCAGTACTTC,CAISESRGYPDETQYF
TRBV2,TRBJ2-5,TRBD2,-,TGTGCCAGCAATTATAGGGGGGGGACTAGCGGAGGAGAGACCCAGTACTTC,CASNYRGGTSGGETQYF
TRBV11-2,TRBJ2-7,TRBD2,-,TGTGCCAGCAGCTTAGGCCTTGGGGGTAGCGGGAGTCGCTCCTACGAGCAGTACTTC,CASSLGLGGSGSRSYEQYF
TRBV23-1,TRBJ2-1,TRBD2,-,TGCGCCAGCTCCACGGGGCGGGAGCCGTCCGGGGGTGAGCAGTTCTTC,CASSTGREPSGGEQFF
TRBV4-1,TRBJ2-3,-,once,TGCGCCAGCAGTCAGGGCGGGGCCCCTAGCACAGATACGCAGTATTTT,CASSQGGAPSTDTQYF
TRBV6-5,TRBJ1-2,TRBD1,-,TGTGCCAGCAGTTACTCGTCAGGGGGCGTCTATGGCTACACCTTC,CASSYSSGGVYGYTF
TRBV6-8,TRBJ2-6,TRBD1,-,TGTGCCAGCAGTTACTCACCGGGACAGGGGGCTAGCGGGGCCAACGTCCTGACTTTC,CASSYSPGQGASGANVLTF
TRBV19,TRBJ1-5,TRBD1,-,TGTGCCAGTAGTATAGTGGGGCCCGAAAGGGGGCTGAGCAATCAGCCCCAGCATTTT,CASSIVGPERGLSNQPQHF
TRBV30,TRBJ2-7,-,few,TGTGCCTGGAGTGTACTCGGACAAAACTACGAGCAGTACTTC,CAWSVLGQNYEQYF
TRBV28,TRBJ1-2,TRBD1,once,TGTGCCAGCAGTTTAGAGGGGATGGGACAGGTCTTTAGCTACACCTTC,CASSLEGMGQVFSYTF
TRBV28,TRBJ1-2,TRBD1,-,TGTGCCAGCAGCTCCGGGACAGGACTTTATGGCTACACCTTC,CASSSGTGLYGYTF
TRBV29-1,TRBJ2-7,-,once,TGCAGCGTTGAAGGGGGTCAGGAGGTACCCTACGAGCAGTACTTC,CSVEGGQEVPYEQYF
TRBV5-6,TRBJ1-6,-,once,TGTGCCAGCAGCTATGACTTCTCAGGGGATTCACCCCTCCACTTT,CASSYDFSGDSPLHF
TRBV28,TRBJ1-4,TRBD1,few,TGTGCCAGCAGTCAACCGGGACAGCGTAATGAAAAACTGTTTTTT,CASSQPGQRNEKLFF
TRBV2,TRBJ2-1,TRBD2,-,TGTGCCAGCAGTGACAGGCTAGCGGGGGTACATGAGCAGTTCTTC,CASSDRLAGVHEQFF
TRBV7-9,TRBJ2-3,-,-,TGTGCCAGCAGCCCCTCCGGCACAGATACGCAGTATTTT,CASSPSGTDTQYF
TRBV28,TRBJ2-7,TRBD1,once,TGTGCCAGCAGACCCACCGCCTTGGGACAGGGGTCCTACGAGCAGTACTTC,CASRPTALGQGSYEQYF
TRBV29-1,TRBJ1-2,TRBD1,-,TGCAGCGTTGAAGATGACGAGAGGGACAGCTATGGCTACACCTTC,CSVEDDERDSYGYTF
TRBV18,TRBJ2-7,-,-,TGTGCCAGCCAGCCGGGATCCCTACGCGAGCAGTACTTC,CASQPGSLREQYF
TRBV5-4,TRBJ1-5,TRBD1,-,TGTGCCAGCAGCCCAGGGGGTGGCAATCAGCCCCAGCATTTT,CASSPGGGNQPQHF
TRBV7-2,TRBJ2-2,-,-,TGTGCCAGCAGCTCGCGTACCGGTCTCTGGTACGCGAACACCGGGGAGCTGTTTTTT,CASSSRTGLWYANTGELFF
TRBV11-2,TRBJ2-6,-,-,TGTGCCAGCAGCTTAACTCTCTCTGGGGCCAACGTCCTGACTTTC,CASSLTLSGANVLTF
TRBV6-6,TRBJ2-3,-,-,TGTGCCAGCGTTCCCTTTTCCCTGACTAGCACAGATACGCAGTATTTT,CASVPFSLTSTDTQYF
TRBV2,TRBJ1-5,-,few,TGTGCCAGCAGTGTAGGGGATAGCAATCAGCCCCAGCATTTT,CASSVGDSNQPQHF
TRBV10-3,TRBJ1-5,-,-,TGTGCCATCAGTGAGCCGGATCAGCCCCAGCATTTT,CAISEPDQPQHF
TRBV10-2,TRBJ2-7,-,-,TGCGCCAGCAGTGAACTAAACGAGCAGTACTTC,CASSELNEQYF
TRBV5-6,TRBJ2-7,-,-,TGTGCCAGCAGCTTGGTGGGCTGGCGTCGTGCCTACGAGCAGTACTTC,CASSLVGWRRAYEQYF
TRBV6-5,TRBJ1-6,-,-,TGTGCCAGCAGTTACTCGCCAGGGGTGGATTCACCCCTCCACTTT,CASSYSPGVDSPLHF
TRBV5-4,TRBJ2-7,TRBD2,-,TGTGCCAGCAGCTCGGGGACTAGCGGGAGAATGAGAGAGCAGTACTTC,CASSSGTSGRMREQYF
TRBV7-2,TRBJ2-3,TRBD2,-,TGTGCCAGCAGCGGAGGAGCGGGGAGCACAGATACGCAGTATTTT,CASSGGAGSTDTQYF
TRBV27,TRBJ2-3,-,few,TGTGCCAGCAAGGGGGGGGCGCGTCTTGATACGCAGTATTTT,CASKGGARLDTQYF
TRBV23-1,TRBJ1-3,TRBD1,-,TGCGCCAGCAGTATTGCTAAGGGACAGGGGGCTGGAAACACCATATATTTT,CASSIAKGQGAGNTIYF
TRBV29-1,TRBJ1-2,TRBD1,-,TGCAGCGTTGAAAACAGGGGGCCATCTAACTATGGCTACACCTTC,CSVENRGPSNYGYTF
TRBV25-1,TRBJ1-5,-,-,TGTGCCAGCAGTGACACTGACAATCAGCCCCAGCATTTT,CASSDTDNQPQHF
TRBV5-5,TRBJ2-7,-,-,TGTGCCAGCAGCTGGACTCCGGAGACAACCCTCTACGAGCAGTACTTC,CASSWTPETTLYEQYF
TRBV9,TRBJ2-7,-,-,TGTGCCAGCAGCGTAGGGGGGGACTCCTACGAGCAGTACTTC,CASSVGGDSYEQYF
TRBV5-4,TRBJ2-7,TRBD1,-,TGTGCCAGCAGCTGGGAAAGGGGGCAGGGGAACGAGCAGTACTTC,CASSWERGQGNEQYF
TRBV19,TRBJ1-4,TRBD1,-,TGTGCCACTCGGGACAGACCTAATGAAAAACTGTTTTTT,CATRDRPNEKLFF
TRBV11-2,TRBJ2-5,-,-,TGTGCCAGCAGCGCGACCGGGATACAAGAGACCCAGTACTTC,CASSATGIQETQYF